The 27 T cell receptor beta chains presented below share a single source sample, sequenced in a study of identical twins. Using its own MiXCR run on the 5' RACE reads, TCRdb lists one record per CDR3 protein. Of around 240,000 distinct CDR3 sequences listed, approximately 7% are singletons. This sample was shared with a second study, whose subject was yellow fever vaccine responses in identical twins.

The specimen was memory (CD45RO+) T cells sorted from blood. The receptors shown here come from a woman aged 18-29 years in good health.

This clonotype was detected ten times or more. The chain employs TRBV29-1 and TRBJ2-1; 8 bases match TRBD2. The germline gives CDR1 SQVTM, CDR2 ANQGSEA. The length of the CDR3 is 18 residues. V trimming: 1 base; J trimming: 0 bases; junction bases outside the gene matches: 11. CDR3 residues: CSVEGGLALASSYNEQFF. CDR3 DNA: TGCAGCGTTGAAGGAGGACTAGCTTTGGCGAGCTCCTACAATGAGCAGTTCTTC.

This clonotype was detected ten times or more. The chain couples TRBV4-1 to TRBJ2-5, with D perhaps matching TRBD1 (8 bases). The CDR3 has 15 amino acids. The germline gives CDR1 MGHRA, CDR2 YSYEKL. With 9 bases removed from V and 5 bases from J, the gap between germline ends came to 22 bases. In DNA, the CDR3 is TGCGCCAGTAAGCGGGACAGGTCCCTGCGGGAGACCCAGTACTTC. Translation gives CASKRDRSLRETQYF.

In its sample, this clonotype was seen a few times. The chain has TRBV18 and TRBJ2-2; TRBD2 matches 7 bases. CDR3 length: 15 residues. The germline CDR1 and CDR2 sequences are KGHSH and LQKENI. V was clipped by 3 bases and J by 4 bases; unmatched bases: 5. CDR3 in DNA: TGTGCCAGCTCACCGCGGGAGAGCGGCACCGGGGAGCTGTTTTTT. Protein: CASSPRESGTGELFF.

This clonotype was seen ten or more times. The V and J genes are TRBV2 and TRBJ2-1; the match to TRBD2 covers 9 bases. The CDR3 has 15 residues. Germline-derived CDR1 and CDR2 are SNHLY and FYNNEI. With 6 bases clipped from V and 2 bases from J, the junction kept 5 bases outside the gene matches. The CDR3 region is CASRATSGAYNEQFF. In DNA, the CDR3 is TGTGCCAGCAGGGCGACTAGCGGCGCCTACAATGAGCAGTTCTTC.

This clonotype was seen repeatedly, ten times or more. The CDR3 DNA is TGCAGCGTTGGGCCTCCGATAGGACAGGGGACCAGCGAGCAGTACTTC. Protein sequence: CSVGPPIGQGTSEQYF. This chain joins TRBV29-1 and TRBJ2-7; 9 bases are shared with TRBD1. The ends lost 4 bases at V and 6 bases at J; junction bases unmatched: 16. Germline-derived CDR1 and CDR2 are SQVTM and ANQGSEA. This CDR3 spans 16 amino acids.

A few counts support this clonotype. In DNA, the CDR3 is TGTGCCAGCAGCCCCACGACGACAGGGGTTTTAGGCTACACCTTC. As protein: CASSPTTTGVLGYTF. The gene calls are TRBV7-2 and TRBJ1-2; TRBD1 aligns across 8 bases. This CDR3 is built from 15 residues. Trimming at V came to 5 bases and at J to 8 bases, leaving 13 bases not matched to a gene. From germline, CDR1 is SGHTA and CDR2 FQGNSA.

The chain employs TRBV28 and TRBJ2-7, with TRBD2 identical over 9 bases. The CDR3 length is 19 residues. Trimming removed 4 bases from V and 4 bases from J; junction bases left unmatched: 20. Germline CDR1 is MDHEN and CDR2 is SYDVKM. The CDR3 coding sequence is TGTGCCAGCAGTTCAAAGCGGGAGGCCCGATTCTACTTAATTTACGAGCAGTACTTC. Translation gives CASSSKREARFYLIYEQYF.

The CDR3 loop reads CASSFSGRTYEQYF. The CDR3 DNA is TGTGCCAGCAGCTTTAGCGGGCGAACCTACGAGCAGTACTTC. The J gene is TRBJ2-7, the V gene TRBV11-2; 7 nucleotides align to TRBD2. The ends lost 3 bases at V and 2 bases at J; junction bases unmatched: 4. Germline CDR1 and CDR2: SGHAT and FQNNGV. The CDR3 totals 14 residues.

Only a few counts were recorded for this clonotype. The chain couples TRBV7-9 to TRBJ2-6; D not resolved. The V end lost 1 base, the J end lost 2 bases, and 6 bases lay between the germline ends. There are 15 residues in the CDR3. Germline V gives CDR1 SEHNR, CDR2 FQNEAQ (reference sequence). The CDR3 sequence is CASSLVPTGANVLTF. The CDR3 DNA is TGTGCCAGCAGCTTAGTCCCAACTGGGGCCAACGTCCTGACTTTC.

This clonotype showed up many times. The chain recombines TRBV5-1 with TRBJ1-1; possibly TRBD1 for D (5 bases). Germline V gives CDR1 SGHRS, CDR2 YFSETQ. CDR3 length: 16 amino acids. V was cut by 2 bases and J by 1 base, with 15 bases left in between. In DNA, the CDR3 is TGCGCCAGCAGCTTCGGGCAGGGAAACAAGAACACTGAAGCTTTCTTT. Translating it yields CASSFGQGNKNTEAFF.

This clonotype was recorded many times. J is TRBJ2-1 and V is TRBV10-3, with a weak D call TRBD1 (6 bases). Trimming removed 7 bases from V and 9 bases from J, with 16 bases in between. The CDR3 totals 13 residues. Looked up from germline, CDR1 is ENHRY and CDR2 is SYGVKD. CDR3 residues: CAITGQTRGEQFF. The DNA of the CDR3 is TGTGCCATCACGGGACAAACCCGGGGTGAGCAGTTCTTC.

This clonotype was recorded at least ten times. The V and J genes are TRBV6-4 and TRBJ2-2, with D unresolved. This CDR3 has 13 amino acids. Germline lookup yields CDR1 MRHNA and CDR2 SNTAGT. V was shortened by 3 bases and J by 9 bases, with 11 bases between the two germline ends. The CDR3 region has the DNA TGTGCCAGCAGTGAGACTTCCGCCCGGGAGCTGTTTTTT. It is translated as CASSETSARELFF.

Many counts were recorded for this clonotype. V is TRBV6-2 or TRBV6-3 and J is TRBJ2-3; 8 bases fit TRBD1. The CDR3 spans 15 residues. V trimming: 4 bases; J trimming: 3 bases; junction bases outside the gene matches: 6. Germline V gene data show CDR1 as MNHEY and CDR2 as SVGEGT. CDR3 sequence reads: CASSSPDRVTDTQYF. Here the CDR3 DNA reads TGTGCCAGCAGTTCTCCGGACAGGGTAACAGATACGCAGTATTTT.

The table lists this clonotype with a few counts. V is TRBV5-1 and J is TRBJ1-6, with a tentative D call TRBD1 (6 bases). The V and J ends lost 0 bases and 10 bases respectively, with 17 bases between them. Germline loops: CDR1 SGHRS, CDR2 YFSETQ. The CDR3 covers 16 residues. The CDR3 protein is CASSLGWGAPPSPLHF. CDR3 nucleotides: TGCGCCAGCAGCTTGGGATGGGGGGCTCCCCCCTCACCCCTCCACTTT.

This clonotype has ten or more counts. This chain uses TRBV5-1 with TRBJ1-1, with a tentative D call TRBD1 (6 bases). The germline gives CDR1 SGHRS, CDR2 YFSETQ. The CDR3 has 16 residues. V was trimmed by 5 bases and J by 1 base, leaving 18 bases between them. CDR3 DNA: TGCGCCAGCAGGGCCGACTCGACAGGCTCGAACACTGAAGCTTTCTTT. Amino acids: CASRADSTGSNTEAFF.

This clonotype was observed a handful of times. The chain employs TRBV5-1 and TRBJ2-7; D is unresolved. Deletions cut 0 bases from V and 3 bases from J, with 22 bases between. Germline CDR1 SGHRS, CDR2 YFSETQ. The CDR3 extends over 18 amino acids. As DNA, the CDR3 is TGCGCCAGCAGCTTGGAGTTAACCGATCCGGTAAAGGTCTACGAGCAGTACTTC. Translated, it gives CASSLELTDPVKVYEQYF.

A note on this clonotype: The junction departs from germline at one end; a sequencing error may be responsible. This chain joins TRBV3-1 and TRBJ2-3, with D maybe TRBD1 (6 bases). Per the germline V gene, CDR1 is LGHDT and CDR2 is YNNKEL (reference sequence). The CDR3 extends over 20 amino acids. The CDR3 protein is CACSKGQTFAIGALTDTQYF. The CDR3, as DNA: TGTGCCTGCAGCAAAGGACAGACGTTTGCGATCGGGGCACTAACAGATACGCAGTATTTT.

This clonotype was detected ten times or more. The J gene is TRBJ2-5, the V gene TRBV3-1; the D gene is possibly TRBD1 (5 bases). Trimming took off 4 bases at V and 5 bases at J, with 11 bases between the two ends. The germline CDR1 and CDR2 sequences are LGHDT and YNNKEL (reference sequence). The CDR3 runs to 13 residues. The CDR3 DNA follows: TGTGCCAGCAGCCCGCAGGGTGGGGAGACCCAGTACTTC. Translated: CASSPQGGETQYF.

The chain couples TRBV2 to TRBJ2-5, with D possibly TRBD2 on 5 matching bases. Germline CDR1 is SNHLY and CDR2 is FYNNEI. The CDR3 is 13 residues long. Between the trimmed V and J ends, which lost 4 bases and 3 bases, there was a span of 9 bases. The CDR3 sequence is CASSGLAEETQYF. CDR3 bases: TGTGCCAGCAGTGGGCTAGCAGAAGAGACCCAGTACTTC.

In its sample, this clonotype was seen many times. The CDR3 region is CSAQRFEETQYF. In DNA, the CDR3 is TGCAGTGCTCAGCGGTTCGAAGAGACCCAGTACTTC. The rearrangement uses TRBV20-1 and TRBJ2-5; a weak D match, TRBD2 (5 bases). The CDR3 is 12 residues long. Between the trimmed V and J ends, which lost 5 bases and 3 bases, there was a span of 10 bases. The germline V gene has CDR1 DFQATT and CDR2 SNEGSKA (reference sequence).

A remark on this clonotype: This sequence may be a read error, since a much larger clone differs from it by one base. The V call is TRBV3-1, the J call TRBJ2-5; perhaps TRBD2 as D (5 bases). The ends were cut back, 4 bases at V and 4 bases at J, with 13 bases in the middle. In germline, CDR1 is LGHDT, CDR2 YNNKEL (reference sequence). The CDR3 is 14 amino acids. CDR3 coding DNA: TGTGCCAGCAGCCGTTCTAGTGAGGGAGAGACCCAGTACTTC. Translating it yields CASSRSSEGETQYF.

The genes are TRBV7-9 and TRBJ2-5; D is perhaps TRBD1 (6 bases). The V and J ends lost 2 bases and 3 bases respectively, with 10 bases between them. The CDR3 sequence is 14 residues long. Germline values: CDR1 SEHNR, CDR2 FQNEAQ (reference sequence). The CDR3 region is CASSLSRDKETQYF. CDR3 DNA sequence: TGTGCCAGCAGCTTATCCCGGGACAAAGAGACCCAGTACTTC.

This clonotype was found many times. The rearrangement uses TRBV2 and TRBJ1-5, with no clear D. The CDR3 has 15 residues. CDR1 SNHLY and CDR2 FYNNEI come from the germline V gene. Trimming took 6 bases from V and 4 from J, leaving 16 bases between them. The DNA for the CDR3 is TGTGCCAGCAGAAGCGGGGTAGGTAGGAATCAGCCCCAGCATTTT. Its translation is CASRSGVGRNQPQHF.

In nucleotides, the CDR3 is TGTGCCAGCAGTTACTCCGGTGGGCAGGGGGCCGGTCAGCCCCAGCATTTT. This encodes CASSYSGGQGAGQPQHF. The V and J genes are TRBV6-5 and TRBJ1-5, with 8 bases fitting TRBD1. The ends lost 0 bases at V and 6 bases at J; junction bases unmatched: 10. Germline assignment: CDR1 MNHEY and CDR2 SVGAGI. CDR3 length: 17 amino acids.

In this sample, this clonotype turned up many times. CDR3 bases: TGTGCCAGCAGCCCGACAGGCAAACCGTACCAAGAGACCCAGTACTTC. This sequence encodes CASSPTGKPYQETQYF. V usage is TRBV5-6 and J usage is TRBJ2-5; TRBD1 is a possible D gene (6 bases). Trimming took off 4 bases at V and 0 bases at J, with 16 bases between the two ends. The CDR3 consists of 16 residues. Per the germline V gene, CDR1 is SGHDT and CDR2 is YYEEEE.

This clonotype has a handful of counts. The chain carries TRBV11-2 and TRBJ2-1; 14 positions agree with TRBD2. This CDR3 has 15 residues. Germline V lookup: CDR1 SGHAT, CDR2 FQNNGV. Unmatched junction bases numbered 6, after V lost 5 bases and J lost 9 bases. The chain's CDR3 is CASSPGTSGSGEQFF. The CDR3 region has the DNA TGTGCCAGCAGCCCTGGGACTAGCGGGAGTGGTGAGCAGTTCTTC.

V and J are TRBV5-1 and TRBJ2-2, with 10 bases matching TRBD1. The CDR3 runs to 16 residues. V lost 4 bases to trimming and J lost 6 bases; unmatched junction nucleotides: 9. Germline loops: CDR1 SGHRS, CDR2 YFSETQ. CDR3 DNA: TGCGCCAGCAGCACTGGACAGGGGGTGGTCTCCGGGGAGCTGTTTTTT. Translation gives CASSTGQGVVSGELFF.